The rows below give T cell receptor beta chains drawn from one sample of a study of blood T cell repertoires in COVID-19. The data were produced by immunoSEQ multiplex PCR, yet TCRdb's version contains in-frame clones alone and is incomplete. This sample has about 110,000 clones, with roughly 87% found just once. What was sequenced was peripheral blood. The source of these receptors is a human donor in a cohort sampled during active COVID-19. Both conserved end residues are part of each CDR3. The order of the fields is V gene, D gene, CDR3 length, clone size, J gene, CDR3 DNA, CDR3 protein. A D gene is named only where the DNA matches it firmly. Clone sizes are given selectively: once, few, many, or a class where the clone is expanded.

v_call: TRBV5-1; d_call: TRBD1; cdr3_length: 18; clone_size: NA; j_call: TRBJ2-2; cdr3_nt: TGCGCCAGCAGCTCCGGAGACAGGGGAGACACGAACACCGGGGAGCTGTTTTTT; cdr3_aa: CASSSGDRGDTNTGELFF
v_call: TRBV4-1; d_call: NA; cdr3_length: 15; clone_size: NA; j_call: TRBJ1-3; cdr3_nt: TGCGCCAGCAGCCAGCAAGGGGGTTCTGGAAACACCATATATTTT; cdr3_aa: CASSQQGGSGNTIYF
v_call: TRBV9; d_call: NA; cdr3_length: 17; clone_size: NA; j_call: TRBJ2-5; cdr3_nt: TGTGCCAGCAGTCTAGGCAGGGCCCAATTGTACCAAGAGACCCAGTACTTC; cdr3_aa: CASSLGRAQLYQETQYF
v_call: TRBV5-1; d_call: TRBD2; cdr3_length: 21; clone_size: NA; j_call: TRBJ2-1; cdr3_nt: TGCGCCAGCAGCTTGGGGGTCCTAGCGGGAGGACTTTTGCGTCGTGTCGGTGAGCAGTTCTTC; cdr3_aa: CASSLGVLAGGLLRRVGEQFF
v_call: TRBV7-9; d_call: TRBD1; cdr3_length: 15; clone_size: NA; j_call: TRBJ1-4; cdr3_nt: TGTGCCAGCAGCTTTTCCGGGACAGGGGACAGTAAACTGTTTTTT; cdr3_aa: CASSFSGTGDSKLFF
v_call: TRBV11-3; d_call: TRBD1; cdr3_length: 16; clone_size: NA; j_call: TRBJ2-2; cdr3_nt: TGTGCCAGCAGCCCCGAGAGGACAGGGAACACCGGGGAGCTGTTTTTT; cdr3_aa: CASSPERTGNTGELFF
v_call: TRBV11-2; d_call: NA; cdr3_length: 15; clone_size: NA; j_call: TRBJ1-2; cdr3_nt: TGTGCCAGCAGCTCAGGTGGGCCGAACCTCTATGGCTACACCTTC; cdr3_aa: CASSSGGPNLYGYTF
v_call: TRBV15; d_call: NA; cdr3_length: 15; clone_size: NA; j_call: TRBJ2-7; cdr3_nt: TGTGCCACCAGCAGAAACAGGCTTAACTCCTACGAGCAGTACTTC; cdr3_aa: CATSRNRLNSYEQYF
v_call: TRBV5-4; d_call: TRBD1; cdr3_length: 14; clone_size: once; j_call: TRBJ2-7; cdr3_nt: TGTGCCAGCAGCCCAAAGACAGGGGAGTACGAGCAGTACTTC; cdr3_aa: CASSPKTGEYEQYF
v_call: TRBV5-1; d_call: TRBD1; cdr3_length: 16; clone_size: NA; j_call: TRBJ2-5; cdr3_nt: TGCGCCAGCAGTTATGACGTTGGACAGGGACGTGAGACCCAGTACTTC; cdr3_aa: CASSYDVGQGRETQYF
v_call: TRBV28; d_call: TRBD1; cdr3_length: 13; clone_size: NA; j_call: TRBJ2-1; cdr3_nt: TGTGCCAGCCGGGACAGTTTCTACAATGAGCAGTTCTTC; cdr3_aa: CASRDSFYNEQFF
v_call: TRBV29-1; d_call: NA; cdr3_length: 13; clone_size: NA; j_call: TRBJ1-3; cdr3_nt: TGCAGCGCACTGTCGGGAGCGGGAAACACCATATATTTT; cdr3_aa: CSALSGAGNTIYF
v_call: TRBV6-2/TRBV6-3; d_call: TRBD1; cdr3_length: 16; clone_size: NA; j_call: TRBJ1-2; cdr3_nt: TGTGCCAGCAGTTACGCCCTAACGGGACAGGGTGGAGGCTACACCTTC; cdr3_aa: CASSYALTGQGGGYTF
v_call: TRBV5-4; d_call: TRBD1; cdr3_length: 15; clone_size: NA; j_call: TRBJ2-3; cdr3_nt: TGTGCCAGCAGCCCTTTTCCGGGACAGGAAGATACGCAGTATTTT; cdr3_aa: CASSPFPGQEDTQYF
v_call: TRBV12-5; d_call: NA; cdr3_length: 13; clone_size: NA; j_call: TRBJ1-1; cdr3_nt: TGTGCTAGTGGTAAAGGGGGGAACACTGAAGCTTTCTTT; cdr3_aa: CASGKGGNTEAFF
v_call: TRBV7-3; d_call: TRBD1; cdr3_length: 17; clone_size: NA; j_call: TRBJ2-2; cdr3_nt: TGTGCCAGCAGCTTAAGTGGGACAGGGGGCTACACCGGGGAGCTGTTTTTT; cdr3_aa: CASSLSGTGGYTGELFF
v_call: TRBV11-2; d_call: NA; cdr3_length: 14; clone_size: NA; j_call: TRBJ1-1; cdr3_nt: TGTGCCAGCAGCTCACGGACTGGAAACACTGAAGCTTTCTTT; cdr3_aa: CASSSRTGNTEAFF
v_call: TRBV5-4; d_call: TRBD1; cdr3_length: 14; clone_size: NA; j_call: TRBJ1-4; cdr3_nt: TGTGCCAGCAGCGAAGGGGGCTCGGATGAAAAACTGTTTTTT; cdr3_aa: CASSEGGSDEKLFF
v_call: TRBV30; d_call: NA; cdr3_length: 13; clone_size: once; j_call: TRBJ2-5; cdr3_nt: TGTGCCTGGAGTGTACGGTCAGGGCAGACCCAGTACTTC; cdr3_aa: CAWSVRSGQTQYF
v_call: TRBV5-1; d_call: TRBD1; cdr3_length: 15; clone_size: NA; j_call: TRBJ2-1; cdr3_nt: TGCGCCAGCAGCCAGGGGGTTGGTCCCTACAATGAGCAGTTCTTC; cdr3_aa: CASSQGVGPYNEQFF